This T cell receptor (beta chain) comes out of a study of cytomegalovirus exposure and HLA in healthy donors. Whole-study results and caveats: As was reported, the classifier diagnosed cytomegalovirus status with high specificity and sensitivity.

This CDR3 spans 17 amino acids. Deletions cut 5 bases from V and 4 bases from J, with 23 bases between. CDR1 is SGHAT, CDR2 FQNNGV, per germline. As concerns this clone: Its target is not known.

The study ran its PCR with 60 Vbeta and 13 Jbeta primers. Clones were read by immunoSEQ multiplex PCR, and TCRdb kept only the in-frame ones, dropping some. The sample has 100,000 to 150,000 clones, about 10% seen once. Donors were ostensibly healthy at sampling, although undocumented immune exposures were probable. V is TRBV11-2 and J is TRBJ1-2; D possibly corresponds to TRBD1 (6 bases). The sample comprised PBMCs. The sequence was collected from a woman aged 18-30 years in good health and CMV-seropositive. Here the CDR3 DNA reads TGTGCCAGCAGCCCACAGGGCCCGCGTCAGCCAAGCTATGGCTACACCTTC. Amino acid sequence: CASSPQGPRQPSYGYTF.